The entry below gives a single T cell receptor beta chain sequence along with its context. Its antigen is as yet unknown. Here immunoSEQ multiplex PCR was the method, and the copy in TCRdb shows in-frame clones only, minus some. Altogether roughly 30,000 clones are present, 84% being singletons, with the ten largest covering approximately 0.8%. This specimen belongs to a study of PD-1 blockade in classical Hodgkin lymphoma. Overall study context: Administration of nivolumab to patients was at 3 mg/kg intravenously every 2 weeks.

The length of the CDR3 is 12 residues. V lost 6 bases, J lost 8 bases, and 13 bases lay in between. The germline V gene encodes CDR1 SEHNR and CDR2 FQNEAQ (reference sequence). Time point specified: cycle 4 day 1 (C4D1), after 5 to 7 weeks of nivolumab. Relapses following autologous stem cell transplantation were seen in all patients, with brentuximab vedotin exposure varying. Magnetic negative selection purified CD4+ T cells from thawed PBMCs. Study-wide findings and caveats: The baseline diversity of complete responders showed similarity to that of newly diagnosed patients. Reported baseline diversity: healthy donors highest, relapsed/refractory patients lowest. Causes of the repertoire differences remain undefined, possibly disease activity or prior therapy.

This specimen consisted of CD4+ T cells from blood, obtained before the fourth cycle of nivolumab. The sequence derives from a human donor with classical Hodgkin lymphoma. This chain joins TRBV7-9 and TRBJ1-1; perhaps TRBD1 as D (6 bases). CDR3 region: CASRDDRPEAFF. CDR3 nucleotides: TGTGCCAGCAGGGACGACAGGCCCGAAGCTTTCTTT.